The 9 T cell receptor beta chains in this list originate from one sample, sequenced in a study of cytomegalovirus exposure and HLA in healthy donors. Primers: 60 Vbeta forward and 13 Jbeta reverse. Sequencing used immunoSEQ multiplex PCR; TCRdb keeps in-frame clones, though not all of them. Among 150,000 to 200,000 clones, 75% to 90% were seen once, and the ten largest hold 4.5%. The sample was PBMCs. The receptor source for this set is a woman between 50 and 59 years old in good health and CMV-seropositive.

This chain connects TRBV9 to TRBJ1-5, with D maybe TRBD1 (6 bases). Germline CDR1 reads SGDLS; CDR2 reads YYNGEE. CDR3 length: 17 residues. V was shortened by 4 bases and J by 0 bases, with 17 bases between the two germline ends. DNA for the CDR3: TGTGCCAGCAGCACAGGGTCCGGGACATCTAGCAATCAGCCCCAGCATTTT. Protein sequence: CASSTGSGTSSNQPQHF.

This clone showed up just once. The V and J genes are TRBV5-1 and TRBJ1-2; D is uncertain. V shed 0 bases and J shed 5 bases, with 8 bases lying between them. The CDR3 is made up of 13 amino acids. From germline, CDR1 is SGHRS and CDR2 YFSETQ. The chain's CDR3 is CASSLAGGYGYTF. The CDR3 DNA follows: TGCGCCAGCAGCTTGGCAGGCGGGTATGGCTACACCTTC. Full variable domain (missing parts from reference TRBV5-1 and TRBJ1-2): KAGVTQTPRYLIKTRGQQVTLSCSPISGHRSVSWYQQTPGQGLQFLFEYFSETQRNKGNFPGRFSGRQFSNSRSEMNVSTLELGDSALYLCASSLAGGYGYTFGSGTRLTVV.

This clone has just one count. The chain couples TRBV7-8 to TRBJ1-1; 7 bases fit TRBD1. V was clipped by 1 base and J by 0 bases; unmatched bases: 8. This CDR3 has 17 residues. Per the germline V gene, CDR1 is SGHVS and CDR2 is FQNEAQ. The CDR3, as DNA: TGTGCCAGCAGCTTAGACCGTGGCACAGGGGTGAACACTGAAGCTTTCTTT. As protein: CASSLDRGTGVNTEAFF.

V and J are TRBV19 and TRBJ2-3; unclear D gene. CDR1 and CDR2 (germline): LNHDA, SQIVND (reference sequence). The CDR3 runs 15 residues. The V end was cut by 3 bases, the J end by 2 bases, with 12 bases between. CDR3 coding DNA: TGTGCCAGTAGTATTTTCAGAGGAAACACAGATACGCAGTATTTT. Translation: CASSIFRGNTDTQYF.

Details on this clone: Other DNA sequences in this sample translate to the same CDR3. The chain carries TRBV4-3 and TRBJ2-7; 9 bases align to TRBD2. CDR1 and CDR2 (germline): LGHNA, YSLEER. This CDR3 is 15 amino acids long. J gave up 4 bases and V 5 bases, and 9 bases lay outside the gene matches. The CDR3 loop is CASSSRFSGGYEQYF. The CDR3 DNA sequence: TGCGCCAGCAGCAGCCGCTTTAGCGGGGGATACGAGCAGTACTTC.

In its sample, this clone was seen a few times. The chain joins TRBV14 to TRBJ1-2, with D hard to call. The CDR3 covers 13 residues. V gave up 0 bases and J gave up 5 bases, with 7 bases separating them. Germline values: CDR1 SGHDN, CDR2 FVKESK. DNA for the CDR3: TGTGCCAGCAGCCAAGATCGTCAGTATGGCTACACCTTC. Protein: CASSQDRQYGYTF.

The CDR3 sequence: CAINRRSGGPDNEQFF. Here the CDR3 DNA reads TGTGCCATCAATCGTCGGTCGGGGGGGCCAGACAATGAGCAGTTCTTC. J is TRBJ2-1 and V is TRBV10-3, with 8 bases lining up with TRBD2. Germline CDR1 ENHRY, CDR2 SYGVKD. Losses at the gene ends were 7 bases for V and 5 bases for J; bases not matched to a gene: 13. The CDR3 runs 16 residues.

The V and J genes are TRBV5-6 and TRBJ2-3, with D possibly matching TRBD2 (5 bases). This CDR3 has 15 residues. Between the trimmed V and J ends, which lost 1 base and 4 bases, there was a span of 13 bases. Germline V gene lookup returns CDR1 SGHDT and CDR2 YYEEEE. DNA for the CDR3: TGTGCCAGCAGCTTGAGGCCTAGCCAGCCAGATACGCAGTATTTT. It translates to CASSLRPSQPDTQYF. The entire variable domain, with the rest obtained from reference TRBV5-6 and TRBJ2-3, is as follows: DAGVTQSPTHLIKTRGQQVTLRCSPKSGHDTVSWYQQALGQGPQFIFQYYEEEERQRGNFPDRFSGHQFPNYSSELNVNALLLGDSALYLCASSLRPSQPDTQYFGPGTRLTVL.

The V call is TRBV4-2, the J call TRBJ1-2; D is ambiguous. There are 17 residues in the CDR3. Trimming left V 0 bases short and J 2 bases short, with 16 bases between. Germline V gives CDR1 LGHNA, CDR2 YNFKEQ. Here the CDR3 reads CASSQDREAGNNYGYTF. As DNA, the CDR3 is TGTGCCAGCAGCCAAGATCGGGAGGCCGGCAACAACTATGGCTACACCTTC.